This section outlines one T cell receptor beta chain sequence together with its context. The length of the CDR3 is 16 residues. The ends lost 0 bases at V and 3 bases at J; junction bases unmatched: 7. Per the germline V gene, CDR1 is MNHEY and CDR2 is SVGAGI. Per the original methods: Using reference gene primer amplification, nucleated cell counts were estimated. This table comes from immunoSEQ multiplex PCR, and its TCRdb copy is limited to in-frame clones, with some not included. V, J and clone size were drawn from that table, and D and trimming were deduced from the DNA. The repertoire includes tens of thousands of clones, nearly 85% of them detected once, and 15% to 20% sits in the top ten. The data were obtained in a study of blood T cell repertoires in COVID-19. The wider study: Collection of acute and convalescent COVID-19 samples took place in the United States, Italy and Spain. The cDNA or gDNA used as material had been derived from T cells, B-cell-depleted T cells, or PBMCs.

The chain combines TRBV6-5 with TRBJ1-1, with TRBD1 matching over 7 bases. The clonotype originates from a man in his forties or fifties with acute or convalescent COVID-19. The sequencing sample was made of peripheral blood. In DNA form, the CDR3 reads TGTGCCAGCAGTTACTCCCAATACAGGGGATACACTGAAGCTTTCTTT. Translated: CASSYSQYRGYTEAFF.